One T cell receptor beta chain is described in this entry. The CDR3 contains 16 residues. Germline CDR1 reads SGHNT; CDR2 reads YYREEE (reference sequence). V was clipped by 0 bases and J by 6 bases; unmatched bases: 11. An amount of RNA that ranged from 0.5 to 1 ug was reverse transcribed with random hexamers. Across 54 Vbeta and 13 Jbeta, TCR beta CDR3 was amplified with immunoSEQ multiplex PCR. One entry per CDR3 protein results from TCRdb running MiXCR on the immunoSEQ multiplex PCR reads. The data hold some 22,000 distinct CDR3 sequences, with roughly 93% observed a single time. This entry comes from a study of CD8 T cells in Susac syndrome. Age- and sex-matched healthy donors served as the control group.

The chain has TRBV5-4 and TRBJ1-1, with 7 bases fitting TRBD1. The receptor comes from a human donor in good health. The sequencing input was CD8+ T cells from PBMCs. CDR3 bases: TGTGCCAGCAGCTTGGTGTACAGGGGAGGAAGGGCTGAAGCTTTCTTT. It specifies CASSLVYRGGRAEAFF.